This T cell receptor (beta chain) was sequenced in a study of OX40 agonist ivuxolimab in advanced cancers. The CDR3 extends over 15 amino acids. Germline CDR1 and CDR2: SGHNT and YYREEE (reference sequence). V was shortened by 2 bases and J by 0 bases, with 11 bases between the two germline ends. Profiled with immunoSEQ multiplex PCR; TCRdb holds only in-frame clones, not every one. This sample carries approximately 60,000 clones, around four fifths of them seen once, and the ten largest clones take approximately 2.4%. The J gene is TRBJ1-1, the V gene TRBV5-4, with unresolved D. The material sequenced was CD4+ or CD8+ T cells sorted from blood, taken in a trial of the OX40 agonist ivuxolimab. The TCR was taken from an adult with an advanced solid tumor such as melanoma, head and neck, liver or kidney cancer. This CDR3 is CASSFGASMNTEAFF. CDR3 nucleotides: TGTGCCAGCAGCTTTGGTGCCTCTATGAACACTGAAGCTTTCTTT.